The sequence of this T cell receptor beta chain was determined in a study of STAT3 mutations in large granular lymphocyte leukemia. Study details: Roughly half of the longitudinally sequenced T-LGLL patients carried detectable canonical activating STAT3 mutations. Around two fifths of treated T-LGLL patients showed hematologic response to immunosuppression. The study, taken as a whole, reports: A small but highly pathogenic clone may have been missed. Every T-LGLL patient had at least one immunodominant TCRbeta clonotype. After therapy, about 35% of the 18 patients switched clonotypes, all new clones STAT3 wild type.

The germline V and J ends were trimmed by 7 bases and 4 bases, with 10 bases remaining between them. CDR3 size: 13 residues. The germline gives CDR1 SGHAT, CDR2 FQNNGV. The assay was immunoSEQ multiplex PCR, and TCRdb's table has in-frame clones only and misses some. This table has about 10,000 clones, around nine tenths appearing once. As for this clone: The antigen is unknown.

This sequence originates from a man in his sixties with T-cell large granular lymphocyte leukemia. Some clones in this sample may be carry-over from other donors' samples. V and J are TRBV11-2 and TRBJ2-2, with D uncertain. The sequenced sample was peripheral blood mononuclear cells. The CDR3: CASKIGGTGELFF. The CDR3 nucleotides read TGTGCCAGCAAGATAGGTGGCACCGGGGAGCTGTTTTTT.